Sequencing of this T cell receptor beta chain was carried out in a study of CD8 T cells in Susac syndrome. General study findings and limits: The authors acknowledged that the study's TCR sequencing and HLA analysis involved relatively few individuals.

Random hexamers primed reverse transcription of about 0.45 to 1 ug RNA. The TCR beta CDR3 was amplified by immunoSEQ multiplex PCR across 54 Vbeta, 13 Jbeta. TCRdb processed the immunoSEQ multiplex PCR reads anew with MiXCR; each CDR3 protein has one entry. Here the sample spans more than 150,000 distinct CDR3 sequences, roughly 95% being singletons. Per germline, CDR1 SGDLS and CDR2 YYNGEE. J lost 0 bases, V lost 4 bases, and 11 bases had no gene match. This CDR3 has 19 amino acids. Points on this clonotype: Its antigen remains unknown.

TEMRA cells were enriched by FACS, and CD4+ and CD8+ T cells were negatively isolated. Source material: CD4+ T cells from PBMCs. This TCR was sampled from a human donor with Susac syndrome. V is TRBV9 and J is TRBJ2-3; 13 bases line up with TRBD2. DNA for the CDR3: TGTGCCAGCAGCCCCCGGCCGGGACTAGCGGGGCCTAGCACAGATACGCAGTATTTT. This translates into CASSPRPGLAGPSTDTQYF.